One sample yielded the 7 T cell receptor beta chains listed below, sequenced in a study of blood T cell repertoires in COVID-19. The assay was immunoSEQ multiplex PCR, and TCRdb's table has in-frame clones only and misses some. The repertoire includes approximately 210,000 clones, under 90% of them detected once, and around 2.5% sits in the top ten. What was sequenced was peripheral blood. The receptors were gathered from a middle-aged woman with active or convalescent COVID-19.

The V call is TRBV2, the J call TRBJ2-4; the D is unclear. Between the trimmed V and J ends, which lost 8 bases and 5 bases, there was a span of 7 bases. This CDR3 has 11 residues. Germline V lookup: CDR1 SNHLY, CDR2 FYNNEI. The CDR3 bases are TGTGCCAGCTCCCGGGAAAACATTCAGTACTTC. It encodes CASSRENIQYF.

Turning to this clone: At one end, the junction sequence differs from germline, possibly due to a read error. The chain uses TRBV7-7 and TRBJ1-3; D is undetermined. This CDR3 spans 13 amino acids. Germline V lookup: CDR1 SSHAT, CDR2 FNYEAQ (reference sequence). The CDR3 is CASSQTFGNTIYF. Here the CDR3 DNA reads TGTGCTAGCAGCCAGACTTTCGGAAACACCATATATTTT.

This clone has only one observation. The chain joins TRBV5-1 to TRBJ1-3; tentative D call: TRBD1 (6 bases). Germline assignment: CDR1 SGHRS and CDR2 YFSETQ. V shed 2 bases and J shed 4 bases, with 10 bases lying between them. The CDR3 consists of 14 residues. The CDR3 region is CASSFSGAGNTIYF. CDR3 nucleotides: TGCGCCAGCAGCTTCTCAGGGGCCGGAAACACCATATATTTT.

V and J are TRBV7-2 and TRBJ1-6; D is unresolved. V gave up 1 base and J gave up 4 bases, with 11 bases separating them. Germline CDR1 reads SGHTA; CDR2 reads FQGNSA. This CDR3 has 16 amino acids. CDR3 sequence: CASSLGGSLYNSPLHF. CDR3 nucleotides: TGTGCCAGCAGCTTAGGAGGGAGCCTATATAATTCACCCCTCCACTTT. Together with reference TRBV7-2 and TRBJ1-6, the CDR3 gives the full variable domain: GAGVSQSPSNKVTEKGKDVELRCDPISGHTALYWYRQSLGQGLEFLIYFQGNSAPDKSGLPSDRFSAERTGGSVSTLTIQRTQQEDSAVYLCASSLGGSLYNSPLHFGNGTRLTVT.

The CDR3 DNA is TGCGCCAGCAGCTTACAGGGAATGAGCAATCAGCCCCAGCATTTT. Its translation: CASSLQGMSNQPQHF. The chain has TRBV5-1 and TRBJ1-5; D is perhaps TRBD1 (6 bases). V lost 2 bases, J lost 1 base, and 10 bases lay in between. This CDR3 has 15 amino acids. The germline CDR1 and CDR2 sequences are SGHRS and YFSETQ.

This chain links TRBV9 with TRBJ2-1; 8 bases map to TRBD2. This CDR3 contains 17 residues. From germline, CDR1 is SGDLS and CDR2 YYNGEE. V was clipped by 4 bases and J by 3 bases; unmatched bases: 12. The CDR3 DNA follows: TGTGCCAGCAGCCTGAAGAAGATAGCGGGGAACTACAATGAGCAGTTCTTC. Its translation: CASSLKKIAGNYNEQFF.

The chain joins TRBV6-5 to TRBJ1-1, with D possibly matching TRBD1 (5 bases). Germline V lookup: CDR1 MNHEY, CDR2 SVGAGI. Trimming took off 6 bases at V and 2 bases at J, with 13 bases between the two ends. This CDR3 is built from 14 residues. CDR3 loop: CASRPTTDNTEAFF. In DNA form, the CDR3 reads TGTGCCAGCAGACCGACGACAGACAACACTGAAGCTTTCTTT.